One TCR beta chain is described in this entry. Its specificity is unknown. The CDR3 spans 13 residues. Germline-derived CDR1 and CDR2 are MNHEY and SMNVEV (reference sequence). V lost 5 bases, J lost 8 bases, and 6 bases stayed unmatched. This specimen belongs to a study of T cell responses to AZD1222 COVID-19 vaccine. Study conclusions and caveats: Samples come after the peak T cell response, not at day 14. Dominant at 160-218 and 743-854, vaccine-associated CD4 TCRs also spanned spike. Baseline seropositivity characterized only a handful of AZD1222 recipients.

Clones were sequenced by immunoSEQ multiplex PCR, and TCRdb holds only the in-frame ones, with some missing. The sample lists roughly 100,000 clones; 90% were seen once. Sequences were derived from peripheral blood, sampled on day 0 of AZD1222 vaccination. This sequence joins TRBV27 and TRBJ2-1, with 7 positions matching TRBD1. This TCR was sampled from an adult in good health. The CDR3 loop is CASSPFTGDEQFF. The CDR3 DNA follows: TGTGCCAGCAGTCCCTTCACAGGGGATGAGCAGTTCTTC.